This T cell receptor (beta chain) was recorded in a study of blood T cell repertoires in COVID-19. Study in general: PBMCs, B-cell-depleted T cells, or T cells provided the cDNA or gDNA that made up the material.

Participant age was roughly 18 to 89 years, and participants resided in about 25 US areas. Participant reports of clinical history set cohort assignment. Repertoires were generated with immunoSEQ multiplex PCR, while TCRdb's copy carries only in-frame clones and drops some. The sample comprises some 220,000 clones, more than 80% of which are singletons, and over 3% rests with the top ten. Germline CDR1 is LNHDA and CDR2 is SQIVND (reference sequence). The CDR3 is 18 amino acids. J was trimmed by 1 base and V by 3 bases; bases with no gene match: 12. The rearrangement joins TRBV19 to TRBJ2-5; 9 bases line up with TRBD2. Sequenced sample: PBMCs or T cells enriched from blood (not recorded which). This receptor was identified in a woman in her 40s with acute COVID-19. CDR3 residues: CASSIFGGGASVQETQYF. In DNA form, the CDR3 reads TGTGCCAGTAGTATTTTCGGCGGGGGGGCTTCTGTCCAAGAGACCCAGTACTTC. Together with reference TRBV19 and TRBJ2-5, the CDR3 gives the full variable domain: DGGITQSPKYLFRKEGQNVTLSCEQNLNHDAMYWYRQDPGQGLRLIYYSQIVNDFQKGDIAEGYSVSREKKESFPLTVTSAQKNPTAFYLCASSIFGGGASVQETQYFGPGTRLLVL.